A selection of T cell receptor beta chains follows, all from one sample in a study of cytomegalovirus exposure and HLA in healthy donors. TCRdb's table, derived via immunoSEQ multiplex PCR, lists solely in-frame clones and lacks some. The table has fewer than 250,000 clones, roughly 80% seen once; the top ten hold roughly 1.6%. Material: PBMCs. Receptors were obtained from a woman in her forties or fifties in good health and CMV-seronegative. CDR3s include the opening cysteine and the closing phenylalanine or tryptophan. The order of the fields is J gene, V gene, D gene, clone size, CDR3 DNA, CDR3 protein. The D gene is left open where the match is weak. Clone size appears in some rows only: once, few, many, or a class for an expanded clone.

J gene: TRBJ2-5; V gene: TRBV7-2; D gene: .; clone size: .; CDR3 DNA: TGTGCCAGCAGCTTAGCGGGGGGGCGAGAGACCCAGTACTTC; CDR3 protein: CASSLAGGRETQYF
J gene: TRBJ2-2; V gene: TRBV7-2; D gene: TRBD2; clone size: .; CDR3 DNA: TGTGCCAGCAGCCGGAGGACTAGCGGGACCACCGGGGAGCTGTTTTTT; CDR3 protein: CASSRRTSGTTGELFF
J gene: TRBJ2-2; V gene: TRBV4-3; D gene: TRBD2; clone size: few; CDR3 DNA: TGCGCCAGCAGCCATGTTAGCGGGGGGGAGTACACCGGGGAGCTGTTTTTT; CDR3 protein: CASSHVSGGEYTGELFF
J gene: TRBJ2-3; V gene: TRBV9; D gene: .; clone size: .; CDR3 DNA: TGTGCCAGCACCCTGGACAGCCACTCCGTAGATACGCAGTATTTT; CDR3 protein: CASTLDSHSVDTQYF
J gene: TRBJ2-3; V gene: TRBV25-1; D gene: TRBD2; clone size: .; CDR3 DNA: TGTGCCAGCAGCGATAGCGGGATGCCTCGCACAGATACGCAGTATTTT; CDR3 protein: CASSDSGMPRTDTQYF
J gene: TRBJ1-5; V gene: TRBV28; D gene: .; clone size: .; CDR3 DNA: TGTGCCAGCAGTTTTCTTCAGCCCCAGCATTTT; CDR3 protein: CASSFLQPQHF
J gene: TRBJ2-2; V gene: TRBV7-9; D gene: .; clone size: .; CDR3 DNA: TGTGCCAGCAGCTCGGGACTGACCAACACCGGGGAGCTGTTTTTT; CDR3 protein: CASSSGLTNTGELFF
J gene: TRBJ2-7; V gene: TRBV27; D gene: TRBD2; clone size: .; CDR3 DNA: TGTGCCAGCAGTCCGTTAGCGGGCCGCGAGCAGTACTTC; CDR3 protein: CASSPLAGREQYF
J gene: TRBJ1-4; V gene: TRBV7-7; D gene: TRBD1; clone size: .; CDR3 DNA: TGTGCTAGCAGCTTAGACAGGGTATTTTCTAATGAAAAACTGTTTTTT; CDR3 protein: CASSLDRVFSNEKLFF
J gene: TRBJ2-6; V gene: TRBV6-5; D gene: .; clone size: .; CDR3 DNA: TGTGCCAGCAGTTACTCCCCCGTGGCCAACGTCCTGACTTTC; CDR3 protein: CASSYSPVANVLTF
J gene: TRBJ1-5; V gene: TRBV18; D gene: .; clone size: .; CDR3 DNA: TGTGCCAGCTCACCAGACAGTTCCCCCAATCAGCCCCAGCATTTT; CDR3 protein: CASSPDSSPNQPQHF
J gene: TRBJ2-7; V gene: TRBV5-1; D gene: TRBD1; clone size: .; CDR3 DNA: TGCGCCAGCAGCTCGACAGGGCCGGGATACGAGCAGTACTTC; CDR3 protein: CASSSTGPGYEQYF
J gene: TRBJ2-2; V gene: TRBV2; D gene: .; clone size: .; CDR3 DNA: TGTGCCAGCAGTGCCGGGAACGCCGGGGAGCTGTTTTTT; CDR3 protein: CASSAGNAGELFF
J gene: TRBJ2-1; V gene: TRBV21-1; D gene: .; clone size: .; CDR3 DNA: TGTGCCAGCAGCAAAGTGGCCCGGGACTCAAGAGAACGGGAGCAGTTCTTC; CDR3 protein: CASSKVARDSREREQFF
J gene: TRBJ2-3; V gene: TRBV4-2; D gene: .; clone size: once; CDR3 DNA: TGTGCCAGCAGCCACCCCGGGAGCGCAGATACGCAGTATTTT; CDR3 protein: CASSHPGSADTQYF
J gene: TRBJ2-1; V gene: TRBV5-1; D gene: TRBD1; clone size: .; CDR3 DNA: TGCGCCAGCAGCCCAGTCCCGGGACAGGGGCAGGAGCAGTTCTTC; CDR3 protein: CASSPVPGQGQEQFF
J gene: TRBJ1-5; V gene: TRBV29-1; D gene: .; clone size: .; CDR3 DNA: TGCAGCGTTGGCGGGGCCGGGGGGGATCAGCCCCAGCATTTT; CDR3 protein: CSVGGAGGDQPQHF
J gene: TRBJ1-2; V gene: TRBV19; D gene: .; clone size: .; CDR3 DNA: TGTGCCAGTAGTATGGGGCTACCTCGGATCTATGGCTACACCTTC; CDR3 protein: CASSMGLPRIYGYTF
J gene: TRBJ2-4; V gene: TRBV11-2; D gene: .; clone size: .; CDR3 DNA: TGTGCCAGCAGCTTAGTAGCAACCAAAAACATTCAGTACTTC; CDR3 protein: CASSLVATKNIQYF
J gene: TRBJ2-1; V gene: TRBV5-6; D gene: TRBD2; clone size: .; CDR3 DNA: TGTGCCAGCCGCGGGGTAGCGGGAGTTGGGAATGAGCAGTTCTTC; CDR3 protein: CASRGVAGVGNEQFF
J gene: TRBJ1-2; V gene: TRBV6-5; D gene: .; clone size: .; CDR3 DNA: TGTGCCAGCAGTTACCAAGCTTCCTATGGCTACACCTTC; CDR3 protein: CASSYQASYGYTF
J gene: TRBJ2-1; V gene: TRBV5-6; D gene: TRBD1; clone size: .; CDR3 DNA: TGTGCCAGCAGCTTGGTCCTAAACAGGGGATGGTACAATGAGCAGTTCTTC; CDR3 protein: CASSLVLNRGWYNEQFF
J gene: TRBJ2-7; V gene: TRBV18; D gene: TRBD1; clone size: .; CDR3 DNA: TGTGCCAGCTCACCGATAACAGGGGGCCCCACCTACGAGCAGTACTTC; CDR3 protein: CASSPITGGPTYEQYF
J gene: TRBJ1-2; V gene: TRBV6-5; D gene: .; clone size: .; CDR3 DNA: TGTGCCAGCAGTTACTACAGGGTGCCCTCCTATGGCTACACCTTC; CDR3 protein: CASSYYRVPSYGYTF
J gene: TRBJ2-1; V gene: TRBV6-4; D gene: TRBD2; clone size: .; CDR3 DNA: TGTGCCAGCAGTGAGACTCTCCTGACTAGCGGGAATGAGCAGTTCTTC; CDR3 protein: CASSETLLTSGNEQFF
J gene: TRBJ2-7; V gene: TRBV5-1; D gene: TRBD1; clone size: once; CDR3 DNA: TGCGCCAGCAGCCCGGACAGGGGCCCCTACGAGCAGTACTTC; CDR3 protein: CASSPDRGPYEQYF
J gene: TRBJ2-1; V gene: TRBV6-1; D gene: .; clone size: few; CDR3 DNA: TGTGCCAGCAGTGAACAGGGCAGTCACAATGAGCAGTTCTTC; CDR3 protein: CASSEQGSHNEQFF
J gene: TRBJ2-7; V gene: TRBV6-5; D gene: TRBD2; clone size: .; CDR3 DNA: TGTGCCAGCAGTTATTTACTAGCGGGGGGTCCCTACGAGCAGTACTTC; CDR3 protein: CASSYLLAGGPYEQYF
J gene: TRBJ2-7; V gene: TRBV7-9; D gene: TRBD1; clone size: .; CDR3 DNA: TGTTCCAGCAGGGGGCCCTCCTACGAGCAGTACTTC; CDR3 protein: CSSRGPSYEQYF
J gene: TRBJ1-1; V gene: TRBV5-5; D gene: .; clone size: few; CDR3 DNA: TGTGCCAGCAGCTTCAACCAGGGTGCGGCTTTCTTT; CDR3 protein: CASSFNQGAAFF